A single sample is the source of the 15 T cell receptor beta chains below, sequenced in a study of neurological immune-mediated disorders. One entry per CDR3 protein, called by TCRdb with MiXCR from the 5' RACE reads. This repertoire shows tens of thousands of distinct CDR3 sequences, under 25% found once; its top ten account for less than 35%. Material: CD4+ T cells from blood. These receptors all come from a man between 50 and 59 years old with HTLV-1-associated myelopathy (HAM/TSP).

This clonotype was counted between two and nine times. This CDR3 is CASSQGPQNYGYTF. Written as DNA, the CDR3 is TGTGCCAGCAGCCAAGGTCCACAGAACTATGGCTACACCTTC. This chain connects TRBV3-1 to TRBJ1-2, with D uncertain. Deletions cut 1 base from V and 2 bases from J, with 8 bases between. The germline V gene has CDR1 LGHDT and CDR2 YNNKEL (reference sequence). The CDR3 is 14 amino acids.

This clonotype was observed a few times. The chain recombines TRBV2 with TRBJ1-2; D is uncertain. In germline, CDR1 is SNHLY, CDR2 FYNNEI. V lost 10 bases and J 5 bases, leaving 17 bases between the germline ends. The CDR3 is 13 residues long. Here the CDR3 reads CATTSRGFYGYTF. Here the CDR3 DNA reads TGTGCCACAACTTCGAGAGGGTTTTATGGCTACACCTTC.

As DNA, the CDR3 is TGCAGTACTTCTCCTGGGTCGGCCCTCCACTTT. This codes for CSTSPGSALHF. The chain uses TRBV20-1 and TRBJ1-6; D is unresolved. V shed 8 bases and J shed 14 bases, with 16 bases lying between them. This CDR3 is 11 amino acids long. Germline lookup yields CDR1 DFQATT and CDR2 SNEGSKA (reference sequence).

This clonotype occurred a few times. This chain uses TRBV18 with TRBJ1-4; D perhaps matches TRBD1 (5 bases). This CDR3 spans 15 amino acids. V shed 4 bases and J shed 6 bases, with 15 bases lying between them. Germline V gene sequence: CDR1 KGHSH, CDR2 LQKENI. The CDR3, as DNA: TGTGCCAGCTCACGCCCGGGGACCGGGGATGAAAAACTGTTTTTT. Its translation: CASSRPGTGDEKLFF.

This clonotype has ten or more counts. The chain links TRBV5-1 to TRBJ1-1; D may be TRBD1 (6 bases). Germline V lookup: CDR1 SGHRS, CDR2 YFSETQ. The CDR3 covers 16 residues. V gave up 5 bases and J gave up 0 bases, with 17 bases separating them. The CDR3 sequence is CASRRTEHNMNTEAFF. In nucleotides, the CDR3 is TGCGCCAGCAGGAGGACAGAGCATAACATGAACACTGAAGCTTTCTTT.

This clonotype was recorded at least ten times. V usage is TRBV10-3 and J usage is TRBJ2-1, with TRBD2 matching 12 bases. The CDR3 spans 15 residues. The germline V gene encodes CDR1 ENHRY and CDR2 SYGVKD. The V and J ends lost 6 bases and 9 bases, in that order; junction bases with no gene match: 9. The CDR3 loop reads CAIRSGTSGPFEQFF. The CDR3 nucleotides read TGTGCCATCAGAAGCGGGACTAGCGGGCCTTTTGAGCAGTTCTTC.

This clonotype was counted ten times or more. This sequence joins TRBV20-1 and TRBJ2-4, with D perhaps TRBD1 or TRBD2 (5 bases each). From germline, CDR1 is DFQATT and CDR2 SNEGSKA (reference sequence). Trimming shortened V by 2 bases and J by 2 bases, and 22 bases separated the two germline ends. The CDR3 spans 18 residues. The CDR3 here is CSARSRAASGPTKNIQYF. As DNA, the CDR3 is TGCAGTGCTAGATCCCGTGCGGCATCGGGGCCAACCAAAAACATTCAGTACTTC.

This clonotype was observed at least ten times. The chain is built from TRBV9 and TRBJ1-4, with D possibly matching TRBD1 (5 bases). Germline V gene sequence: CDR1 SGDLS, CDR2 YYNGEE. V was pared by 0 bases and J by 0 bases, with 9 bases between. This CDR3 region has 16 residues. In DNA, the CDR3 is TGTGCCAGCAGCGTAGGGACATCTTCAACTAATGAAAAACTGTTTTTT. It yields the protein CASSVGTSSTNEKLFF.

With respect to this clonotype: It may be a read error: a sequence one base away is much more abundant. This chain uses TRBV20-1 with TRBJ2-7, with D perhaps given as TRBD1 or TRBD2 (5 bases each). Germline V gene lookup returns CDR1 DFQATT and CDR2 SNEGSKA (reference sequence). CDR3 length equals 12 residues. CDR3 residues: CSARARGYEHYF. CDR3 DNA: TGCAGTGCTAGAGCACGGGGCTACGAGCATTACTTC.

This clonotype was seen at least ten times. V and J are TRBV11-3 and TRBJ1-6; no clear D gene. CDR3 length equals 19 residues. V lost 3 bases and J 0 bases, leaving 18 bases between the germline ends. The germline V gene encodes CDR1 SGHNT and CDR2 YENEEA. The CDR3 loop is CASSLPAPQRCSYNSPLHF. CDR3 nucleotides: TGTGCCAGCAGCTTGCCAGCCCCCCAGAGATGCTCCTATAATTCACCCCTCCACTTT.

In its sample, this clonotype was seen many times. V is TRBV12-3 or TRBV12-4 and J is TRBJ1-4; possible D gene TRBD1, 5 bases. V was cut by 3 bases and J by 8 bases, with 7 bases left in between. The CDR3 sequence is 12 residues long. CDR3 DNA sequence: TGTGCCAGCAGTTTGAGGGACGAAAAACTGTTTTTT. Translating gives CASSLRDEKLFF.

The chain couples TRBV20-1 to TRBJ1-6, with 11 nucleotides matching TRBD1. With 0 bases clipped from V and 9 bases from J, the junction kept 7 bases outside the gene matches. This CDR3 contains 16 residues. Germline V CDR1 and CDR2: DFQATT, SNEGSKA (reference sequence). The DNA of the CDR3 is TGCAGTGCTAGAGATGTCCTGGGACAGGGGGGTTCACCCCTCCACTTT. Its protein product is CSARDVLGQGGSPLHF.

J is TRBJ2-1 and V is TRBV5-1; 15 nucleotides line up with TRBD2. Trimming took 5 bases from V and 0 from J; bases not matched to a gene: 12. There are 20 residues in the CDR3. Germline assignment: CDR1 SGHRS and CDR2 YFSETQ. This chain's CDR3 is CASRAAGTSGGRSSYNEQFF. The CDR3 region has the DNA TGCGCCAGCAGAGCAGCCGGGACTAGCGGGGGGAGGAGCTCCTACAATGAGCAGTTCTTC.

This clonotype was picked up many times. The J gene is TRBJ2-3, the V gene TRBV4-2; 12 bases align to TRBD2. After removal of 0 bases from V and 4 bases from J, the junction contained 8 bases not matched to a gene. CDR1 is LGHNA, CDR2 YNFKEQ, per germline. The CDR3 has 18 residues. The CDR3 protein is CASSQDRLAGGRSDTQYF. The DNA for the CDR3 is TGTGCCAGCAGCCAAGATAGGCTAGCGGGAGGGAGGTCAGATACGCAGTATTTT.

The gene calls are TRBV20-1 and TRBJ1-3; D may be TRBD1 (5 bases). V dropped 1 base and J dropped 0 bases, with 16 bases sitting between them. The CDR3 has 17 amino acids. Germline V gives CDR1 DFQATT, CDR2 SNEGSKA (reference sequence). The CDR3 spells CSARAPVPGLSGNTIYF. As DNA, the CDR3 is TGCAGTGCTAGAGCTCCAGTCCCGGGACTCTCTGGAAACACCATATATTTT.